This T cell receptor (beta chain) was recovered during a study of blood T cells in healthy people across ages. Germline CDR1 reads DFQATT; CDR2 reads SNEGSKA (reference sequence). The CDR3 length is 12 residues. Of note for this clonotype: One end of the junction does not line up with germline, which may come from a read error.

A J-beta primer mix and a sample-barcoded 5' primer were used in a second PCR of roughly 6 to 11 cycles. Per sample, CDR3-containing paired-end reads numbered at least 2.5 million. TCRdb analysed the 5' RACE reads with MiXCR anew, one entry per CDR3 protein. The sample lists 760,000 or so distinct CDR3 sequences; 25% were seen once. These same records also appear under a second study, on T cells of mothers and their children. That source reports: RNA extracted was entirely used for cDNA synthesis, about 1.4 ug per 15 ul. It was related mother-child pairs that showed slightly higher overlap than unrelated pairs, without reaching significance.

Input material: blood. The TCR sequence derives from a boy aged 10-17 years in good health. The rearrangement links TRBV20-1 to TRBJ1-2; D unresolved. CDR3 nucleotide sequence: TGCAGTGCTAGTTTTCGGACGGGTGGCCACACCTTC. Translating it yields CSASFRTGGHTF.